One sample yielded the 11 T cell receptor beta chains listed below, sequenced in a study of T cell changes during pregnancy in multiple sclerosis (dated 2019 in TCRdb). Library method: the immunoSEQ multiplex PCR assay. TCRdb carries this immuneACCESS record with in-frame sequences only. Its versions omit some clonotypes, under half of them owing to an unresolved V gene in the studies checked, with the rest unexplained. The sample table holds some 80,000 clones, of which about 94% were seen once. Jointly, the top ten make up 2.5% of the sample. The sequencing here drew on peripheral blood, taken in the third trimester of pregnancy. The receptors were gathered from a female donor with multiple sclerosis, enrolled in a pregnancy study.

V gene TRBV15 combines with J gene TRBJ2-3; 9 positions match TRBD2. Trimming took 4 bases from V and 6 from J; bases not matched to a gene: 8. This CDR3 is 15 amino acids long. CDR1 LNHNV and CDR2 YYDKDF come from the germline V gene (reference sequence). CDR3 DNA sequence: TGTGCCACCAGCACTGGCGGGGGGGAGGCGGATACGCAGTATTTT. This encodes CATSTGGGEADTQYF.

This sequence joins TRBV11-1 and TRBJ2-3, with TRBD2 as a possible D gene (6 bases). Germline loops: CDR1 SGHAT, CDR2 FQDESV (reference sequence). The CDR3 runs to 17 residues. Trimming removed 1 base at V and 0 bases at J, with 14 bases between. The CDR3 here is CASSLGEARGSTDTQYF. The CDR3 coding sequence is TGTGCCAGCAGCTTAGGAGAAGCGCGGGGAAGCACAGATACGCAGTATTTT.

The chain is built from TRBV7-9 and TRBJ2-7; 7 nucleotides line up with TRBD2. V trimming: 3 bases; J trimming: 6 bases; junction bases outside the gene matches: 8. CDR1 SEHNR and CDR2 FQNEAQ come from the germline V gene (reference sequence). The CDR3 extends over 14 amino acids. CDR3 DNA sequence: TGTGCCAGCAGCTTCCCGAGCGGGGCTGGCGAGCAGTACTTC. As protein: CASSFPSGAGEQYF.

The CDR3 region has the DNA TGTGCCAGCAGACCGGCTGGCGGTAGCACAGATACGCAGTATTTT. Translating gives CASRPAGGSTDTQYF. The genes are TRBV7-6 and TRBJ2-3; D is uncertain. The germline V gene has CDR1 SGHVS and CDR2 FNYEAQ. V lost 6 bases and J lost 0, with 13 bases in between. This CDR3 is built from 15 residues.

The chain carries TRBV5-1 and TRBJ1-2; 11 nucleotides align to TRBD1. In germline, CDR1 is SGHRS, CDR2 YFSETQ. The CDR3 spans 20 residues. V was pared by 7 bases and J by 4 bases, with 24 bases of the junction left unmatched. This CDR3 reads CASSPWSVRTGGDKGYGYTF. The CDR3 nucleotides read TGCGCCAGCTCCCCTTGGTCCGTCCGGACAGGGGGCGATAAGGGCTATGGCTACACCTTC. Complete variable domain (other parts from reference TRBV5-1 and TRBJ1-2): KAGVTQTPRYLIKTRGQQVTLSCSPISGHRSVSWYQQTPGQGLQFLFEYFSETQRNKGNFPGRFSGRQFSNSRSEMNVSTLELGDSALYLCASSPWSVRTGGDKGYGYTFGSGTRLTVV.

The chain couples TRBV15 to TRBJ1-6; D might be TRBD1 (5 bases). The CDR3 is made up of 14 amino acids. Trimming left V 0 bases short and J 11 bases short, with 11 bases between. Germline CDR1 reads LNHNV; CDR2 reads YYDKDF (reference sequence). Here the CDR3 DNA reads TGTGCCACCAGCAGAGATCGGGCAGGGACACCCCTCCACTTT. This encodes CATSRDRAGTPLHF. Together with reference TRBV15 and TRBJ1-6, the CDR3 gives the full variable domain: DAMVIQNPRYQVTQFGKPVTLSCSQTLNHNVMYWYQQKSSQAPKLLFHYYDKDFNNEADTPDNFQSRRPNTSFCFLDIRSPGLGDTAMYLCATSRDRAGTPLHFGNGTRLTVT.

The rearrangement joins TRBV18 to TRBJ2-5, with TRBD1 matching over 10 bases. The CDR3 length is 17 residues. Germline V gives CDR1 KGHSH, CDR2 LQKENI. J was trimmed by 10 bases and V by 1 base; bases with no gene match: 15. Here the CDR3 DNA reads TGTGCCAGCTCACCACTTCAGGGACAGGGGTCCTTATTTGGCCAGTACTTC. It codes for CASSPLQGQGSLFGQYF.

The chain employs TRBV7-3 and TRBJ2-3; possible D gene TRBD2, 6 bases. CDR1 and CDR2 from the germline V gene are SGHTA and FQGTGA. V was trimmed by 2 bases and J by 1 base, leaving 10 bases between them. The CDR3 contains 15 residues. In DNA form, the CDR3 reads TGTGCCAGCAGCTTAGCGGGGATCCGCACAGATACGCAGTATTTT. Amino acid sequence: CASSLAGIRTDTQYF. The full variable domain, completed using reference TRBV7-3 and TRBJ2-3, is GAGVSQTPSNKVTEKGKYVELRCDPISGHTALYWYRQSLGQGPEFLIYFQGTGAADDSGLPNDRFFAVRPEGSVSTLKIQRTERGDSAVYLCASSLAGIRTDTQYFGPGTRLTVL.

The chain uses TRBV5-6 and TRBJ1-2; 8 bases are shared with TRBD1. The germline V gene has CDR1 SGHDT and CDR2 YYEEEE. This CDR3 is built from 14 residues. The V gene end was trimmed by 3 bases and the J gene end by 8 bases; junction bases not matched to a gene: 9. DNA for the CDR3: TGTGCCAGCAGCTCCCTCAGGACAGGGAAGGGCTACACCTTC. As protein: CASSSLRTGKGYTF.

The chain has TRBV9 and TRBJ2-1, with D possibly TRBD1 on 6 matching bases. Deletions cut 3 bases from V and 5 bases from J, with 21 bases between. Germline V lookup: CDR1 SGDLS, CDR2 YYNGEE. The length of the CDR3 is 17 residues. The CDR3 DNA is TGTGCCAGCAGCGCCCGCGAATTCGGGACACCGAACAATGAGCAGTTCTTC. This translates into CASSAREFGTPNNEQFF.

This chain joins TRBV29-1 and TRBJ2-3, with 8 bases identical to TRBD2. CDR3 length equals 16 residues. Germline V gives CDR1 SQVTM, CDR2 ANQGSEA. Trimming cost V 6 bases and J 2 bases; bases outside gene matches: 13. This CDR3 is CSVPTLAGWYTDTQYF. CDR3 nucleotide sequence: TGCAGCGTCCCGACCTTAGCGGGGTGGTACACAGATACGCAGTATTTT.